This T cell receptor (beta chain) was sequenced in a study of siplizumab effects on memory and regulatory T cells. There are 13 residues in the CDR3. After removal of 5 bases from V and 6 bases from J, the junction contained 3 bases not matched to a gene. The V gene's germline CDR1 is SGHTA and CDR2 FQGNSA. Per-sample assaying covered 80,000 to 100,000 TCR templates. Sequencing used immunoSEQ multiplex PCR; TCRdb keeps in-frame clones, though not all of them. The repertoire holds tens of thousands of clones, with approximately 97% as singletons. This sequence was found in a human donor in good health. The sequenced sample was naive CD4+ T cells sorted from blood. The chain is built from TRBV7-2 and TRBJ2-7; TRBD1 aligns across 11 bases. The CDR3 protein is CASSTGTGGEQYF. DNA of the CDR3: TGTGCCAGCAGCACTGGGACAGGGGGCGAGCAGTACTTC.